Listed here are 14 T cell receptor beta chains from one sample, sequenced in a study of blood T cell repertoires in COVID-19. Generated by immunoSEQ multiplex PCR, the TCRdb table keeps only in-frame clones and is missing some. The sample holds approximately 170,000 clones; 70% to 90% are singletons and the top ten take 4.5% to 7.5%. Sequenced: PBMCs or T cells enriched from blood (not recorded which). These receptors were taken from a man between 35 and 55 years old who had recovered from COVID-19.

This clone was found a few times. The rearrangement links TRBV7-8 to TRBJ2-1; 7 bases match TRBD2. The CDR3 is 16 residues long. Per germline, CDR1 SGHVS and CDR2 FQNEAQ. V gave up 5 bases and J gave up 6 bases; unmatched junction bases: 13. In DNA, the CDR3 is TGTGCCAGCAGCGTGTGGGAGGGTGGGGCTAGCAATGAGCAGTTCTTC. Its protein is CASSVWEGGASNEQFF.

The V and J genes are TRBV5-4 and TRBJ2-2; tentatively, D is TRBD1 (6 bases). The CDR3 is 14 residues long. Trimming shortened V by 5 bases and J by 2 bases, and 10 bases separated the two germline ends. Germline V CDR1 and CDR2: SGHNT, YYREEE (reference sequence). CDR3 sequence reads: CASRRDINTGELFF. The DNA of the CDR3 is TGTGCCAGCAGAAGGGACATTAACACCGGGGAGCTGTTTTTT.

The rearrangement uses TRBV9 and TRBJ2-7; D ambiguous. Germline V lookup: CDR1 SGDLS, CDR2 YYNGEE. The ends were cut back, 2 bases at V and 0 bases at J, with 9 bases in the middle. The CDR3 consists of 14 residues. CDR3 protein: CASSVRSGSYEQYV. In nucleotides, the CDR3 is TGTGCCAGCAGCGTGAGGTCCGGCTCCTACGAGCAGTACGTC.

The J gene is TRBJ2-3, the V gene TRBV3-1 (or the pseudogene TRBV3-2); 9 bases align to TRBD2. There are 16 residues in the CDR3. Germline V gene lookup returns CDR1 LGHDT and CDR2 YNNKEL (reference sequence). Trimming cost V 0 bases and J 1 base; bases outside gene matches: 2. This CDR3 is CASSQDIAGGTDTQYF. Written as DNA, the CDR3 is TGTGCCAGCAGCCAAGATATAGCGGGGGGCACAGATACGCAGTATTTT.

The CDR3 here is CASSVRDRIDLDYGYTF. In DNA, the CDR3 is TGTGCCAGCAGCGTCCGGGACAGGATAGACCTAGACTATGGCTACACCTTC. The rearrangement links TRBV9 to TRBJ1-2; the match to TRBD1 covers 8 bases. Trimming at V came to 2 bases and at J to 3 bases, leaving 12 bases not matched to a gene. CDR3 size: 17 residues. Looked up from germline, CDR1 is SGDLS and CDR2 is YYNGEE. The full variable domain, in which reference TRBV9 and TRBJ1-2 provide the parts outside the CDR3, is DSGVTQTPKHLITATGQRVTLRCSPRSGDLSVYWYQQSLDQGLQFLIQYYNGEERAKGNILERFSAQQFPDLHSELNLSSLELGDSALYFCASSVRDRIDLDYGYTFGSGTRLTVV.

The V gene is TRBV11-2, the J gene TRBJ2-7, with 7 positions matching TRBD1. With 5 bases clipped from V and 5 bases from J, the junction kept 3 bases outside the gene matches. The CDR3 spans 12 residues. Germline CDR1 is SGHAT and CDR2 is FQNNGV. The CDR3 reads CASSRDRDEQYF. The CDR3 coding sequence is TGTGCCAGCAGCCGAGACAGGGACGAGCAGTACTTC.

The gene calls are TRBV19 and TRBJ2-7; the D gene is possibly TRBD1 (6 bases). V was clipped by 4 bases and J by 4 bases, with 20 bases between them. Germline assignment: CDR1 LNHDA and CDR2 SQIVND (reference sequence). This CDR3 has 16 amino acids. The CDR3 region is CASSSAGASDGYEQYF. DNA of the CDR3: TGTGCCAGTAGTAGCGCAGGGGCTTCCGATGGTTACGAGCAGTACTTC.

The chain employs TRBV7-3 and TRBJ2-3, with 13 bases aligning to TRBD2. The germline V gene encodes CDR1 SGHTA and CDR2 FQGTGA. V trimming: 5 bases; J trimming: 5 bases; junction bases outside the gene matches: 7. The CDR3 is 16 residues long. The CDR3 nucleotides are TGTGCCAGCAGCCTACTAGCGGGGGGGCCGAGAGATACGCAGTATTTT. This gives the protein CASSLLAGGPRDTQYF. The full variable domain, its missing parts supplied by reference TRBV7-3 and TRBJ2-3, is GAGVSQTPSNKVTEKGKYVELRCDPISGHTALYWYRQSLGQGPEFLIYFQGTGAADDSGLPNDRFFAVRPEGSVSTLKIQRTERGDSAVYLCASSLLAGGPRDTQYFGPGTRLTVL.

In its sample, this clone was seen once. V gene TRBV18 combines with J gene TRBJ2-7; 9 nucleotides agree with TRBD1. The germline V gene encodes CDR1 KGHSH and CDR2 LQKENI. V lost 3 bases, J lost 1 base, and 1 base stayed unmatched. CDR3 size: 14 residues. Here the CDR3 DNA reads TGTGCCAGCTCACCGGGACAGGGTTCCTACGAGCAGTACGTC. Translating it yields CASSPGQGSYEQYV.

The chain has TRBV12-5 and TRBJ2-3; tentative D call: TRBD1 (8 bases). The CDR3 is 16 residues long. The V gene lost 0 bases and the J gene lost 6 bases, with 16 bases spanning the gap. From germline, CDR1 is LGHNT and CDR2 FRNRAP. DNA for the CDR3: TGTGCTAGTGGTTTGGTAACAGGGGGGGAGGCCGATACGCAGTATTTT. Protein sequence: CASGLVTGGEADTQYF.

The sample holds one count of this clone. The DNA for the CDR3 is TGTGCCAGCAGCCAAGGTGGACATCGAATCAATGAGCAGTTCTTC. Protein product: CASSQGGHRINEQFF. V usage is TRBV3-1 (or the pseudogene TRBV3-2) and J usage is TRBJ2-1, with D tentatively TRBD1 (5 bases). Per germline, CDR1 LGHDT and CDR2 YNNKEL (reference sequence). V was pared by 1 base and J by 6 bases, with 13 bases between. The CDR3 runs 15 residues.

The gene calls are TRBV19 and TRBJ1-2; 9 positions agree with TRBD1. The length of the CDR3 is 16 residues. The V gene end was trimmed by 2 bases and the J gene end by 8 bases; junction bases not matched to a gene: 12. Germline CDR1 reads LNHDA; CDR2 reads SQIVND (reference sequence). DNA for the CDR3: TGTGCCAGTAGTATACAACAGGGGGCGAGACCCGGCGGCTACACCTTC. It specifies CASSIQQGARPGGYTF.

The chain couples TRBV2 to TRBJ1-1, with D maybe TRBD1 (5 bases). With 5 bases removed from V and 0 bases from J, the gap between germline ends came to 10 bases. The CDR3 length is 14 residues. Germline V gene sequence: CDR1 SNHLY, CDR2 FYNNEI. CDR3 loop: CASSFDRLNTEAFF. The CDR3 nucleotides read TGTGCCAGCAGTTTCGACAGATTGAACACTGAAGCTTTCTTT.

This chain uses TRBV11-1 with TRBJ2-1, with D perhaps matching TRBD2 (6 bases). With 2 bases removed from V and 5 bases from J, the gap between germline ends came to 13 bases. CDR1 SGHAT and CDR2 FQDESV come from the germline V gene (reference sequence). The CDR3 sequence is 15 residues long. Here the CDR3 reads CASSLTSGQNNEQFF. The CDR3 DNA reads TGTGCCAGCAGCTTAACCAGCGGGCAGAACAATGAGCAGTTCTTC.